This T cell receptor (beta chain) was captured by sequencing in a study of beta chain features in type 1 diabetes. The V end lost 4 bases, the J end lost 8 bases, and 15 bases lay between the germline ends. Germline-derived CDR1 and CDR2 are SGHNT and YYREEE (reference sequence). This CDR3 is 13 amino acids long. This clone was counted a few times. The antigen is undetermined. The entirety of the isolated RNA underwent reverse transcription, so expressed TCRB transcripts were sequenced. Approximately 3.7 million reads per sample on average were obtained from naive, central memory and regulatory T cell samples. The assay was immunoSEQ multiplex PCR, and TCRdb's table has in-frame clones only and misses some. This table has 350,000 to 400,000 clones, approximately 15% appearing once. Notes on the study in general: More deletions and fewer insertions at VDJ junctions were seen in type 1 diabetes patients. The naive, central memory and Treg TCRB repertoires of patients appeared to be more similar to one another than those of healthy donors.

The single heparinised draw taken from each donor contained roughly 100 mL of blood on average. The sample comprised naive CD4+ T cells from blood. The chain carries TRBV5-4 and TRBJ1-2, with TRBD1 as a possible D gene (6 bases). The TCR comes from a woman younger than 30 in good health. Written as DNA, the CDR3 is TGTGCCAGCAGCACCCAGGGGATTTGGGGCTACACCTTC. It translates to CASSTQGIWGYTF. Looking up the rest from reference TRBV5-4 and TRBJ1-2 gives the full variable domain: ETGVTQSPTHLIKTRGQQVTLRCSSQSGHNTVSWYQQALGQGPQFIFQYYREEENGRGNFPPRFSGLQFPNYSSELNVNALELDDSALYLCASSTQGIWGYTFGSGTRLTVV.